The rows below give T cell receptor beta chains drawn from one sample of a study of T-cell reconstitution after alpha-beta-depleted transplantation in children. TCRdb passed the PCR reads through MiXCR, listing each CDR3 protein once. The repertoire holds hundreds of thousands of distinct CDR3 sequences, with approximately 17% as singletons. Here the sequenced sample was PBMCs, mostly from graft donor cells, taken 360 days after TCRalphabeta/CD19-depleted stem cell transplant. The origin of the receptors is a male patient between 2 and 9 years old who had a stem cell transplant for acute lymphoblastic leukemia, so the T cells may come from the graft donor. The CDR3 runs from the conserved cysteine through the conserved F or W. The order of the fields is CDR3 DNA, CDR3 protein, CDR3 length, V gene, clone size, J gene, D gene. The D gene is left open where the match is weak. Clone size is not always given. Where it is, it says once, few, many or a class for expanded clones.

DNA: TGCAGTGCTCTCCAGATTATATTGACTGAAGCTTTCTTT; CDR3: CSALQIILTEAFF; length: 13; V: TRBV20-1; size: NA; J: TRBJ1-1; D: NA
DNA: TGTGCCAGCACACTGGGACTAGCGGACGTTCCGGGCGGGGAGCTGTTTTTT; CDR3: CASTLGLADVPGGELFF; length: 17; V: TRBV28; size: NA; J: TRBJ2-2; D: TRBD2
DNA: TGCGCCAGCAGGCGAGCGGGTAGCACAGATACGCAGTATTTT; CDR3: CASRRAGSTDTQYF; length: 14; V: TRBV5-1; size: NA; J: TRBJ2-3; D: NA
DNA: TGCGCCAGCAGTATGGGCCGAAATCAGCCCCAGCATTTT; CDR3: CASSMGRNQPQHF; length: 13; V: TRBV10-1; size: few; J: TRBJ1-5; D: NA
DNA: TGTGCCAGCAGTTTCGGGACGGCTGCAGAAAAAGAGACCCAGTACTTC; CDR3: CASSFGTAAEKETQYF; length: 16; V: TRBV27; size: few; J: TRBJ2-5; D: NA
DNA: TGTGCCAGCAGACCCCTGAGAGGGGGGTACACAGATACGCAGTATTTT; CDR3: CASRPLRGGYTDTQYF; length: 16; V: TRBV12-3/TRBV12-4; size: few; J: TRBJ2-3; D: NA
DNA: TGTGCCAGCAGCTCCATATCGACGGCAGAGCAGTACTTC; CDR3: CASSSISTAEQYF; length: 13; V: TRBV12-3/TRBV12-4; size: NA; J: TRBJ2-7; D: NA
DNA: TGTGCCAGCAGTCCTCAGTGGCCCCTTAGCACAGATACGCAGTATTTT; CDR3: CASSPQWPLSTDTQYF; length: 16; V: TRBV27; size: few; J: TRBJ2-3; D: NA
DNA: TGTGCCAGCAGCTCCCGGGCCGGCGGGTTCACAGATACGCAGTATTTT; CDR3: CASSSRAGGFTDTQYF; length: 16; V: TRBV7-8; size: few; J: TRBJ2-3; D: NA
DNA: TGTGCCAGCAGCCCACATCCGGGGTCTAACTATGGCTACACCTTC; CDR3: CASSPHPGSNYGYTF; length: 15; V: TRBV3-1; size: few; J: TRBJ1-2; D: NA
DNA: TGTGCCAGCAGTTTTGGTCCGAAGGAGACCCAGTACTTC; CDR3: CASSFGPKETQYF; length: 13; V: TRBV27; size: few; J: TRBJ2-5; D: NA
DNA: TGTGCCAGCAGCTTAGCGGGGACTAGCGTTTGGGTTGAGCAGTTCTTC; CDR3: CASSLAGTSVWVEQFF; length: 16; V: TRBV7-9; size: few; J: TRBJ2-1; D: TRBD2
DNA: TGTGCCAGCAGCCATACCCCCGGGAATGAGCAGTTCTTC; CDR3: CASSHTPGNEQFF; length: 13; V: TRBV4-2; size: NA; J: TRBJ2-1; D: NA
DNA: TGTGCCAGCAGTACAGGGGGGCAGCAGCCCCAGCATTTT; CDR3: CASSTGGQQPQHF; length: 13; V: TRBV2; size: few; J: TRBJ1-5; D: TRBD1
DNA: TGTGCCAGCAGTTTATCCAGGTTTTGGGATTCTAGTCCCAATGAGCAGTTCTTC; CDR3: CASSLSRFWDSSPNEQFF; length: 18; V: TRBV2; size: NA; J: TRBJ2-1; D: NA
DNA: TGTGCCAGCAGCCCCCTTCAGGGGACAGGGGAGAATGAGCAGTTCTTC; CDR3: CASSPLQGTGENEQFF; length: 16; V: TRBV5-6; size: many; J: TRBJ2-1; D: TRBD1
DNA: TGTGCCATCAGTGAGCTTCAGGGAAACACCATATATTTT; CDR3: CAISELQGNTIYF; length: 13; V: TRBV10-3; size: NA; J: TRBJ1-3; D: NA
DNA: TGTGCCTCTTCAGGGTTGGGCTACGAGCAGTACTTC; CDR3: CASSGLGYEQYF; length: 12; V: TRBV25-1; size: few; J: TRBJ2-7; D: NA
DNA: TGTGCCAGCAGCTTAGCATTGGAGACCCAGTACTTC; CDR3: CASSLALETQYF; length: 12; V: TRBV7-2; size: NA; J: TRBJ2-5; D: NA
DNA: TGTGCTAGTGCCCCAAGCACTGAAGCTTTCTTT; CDR3: CASAPSTEAFF; length: 11; V: TRBV12-5; size: few; J: TRBJ1-1; D: NA
DNA: TGTGCCACCGCGACAGGGCTTGTCTACACCTTC; CDR3: CATATGLVYTF; length: 11; V: TRBV19; size: few; J: TRBJ1-2; D: TRBD1
DNA: TGTGCCAGCAGTCCCGGACTGTCCTTGGAGTACTTC; CDR3: CASSPGLSLEYF; length: 12; V: TRBV11-2; size: NA; J: TRBJ2-7; D: NA
DNA: TGTGCCAGCAGCCCCGGGACAGGGAGGATCTGGGCCAACGTCCTGACTTTC; CDR3: CASSPGTGRIWANVLTF; length: 17; V: TRBV6-1; size: few; J: TRBJ2-6; D: TRBD1
DNA: TGTGCCAGCAGTTTGGCAGGGCTCCCTAATGAGCAGTTCTTC; CDR3: CASSLAGLPNEQFF; length: 14; V: TRBV27; size: NA; J: TRBJ2-1; D: NA
DNA: TGTGCCAGCAGCCAAGGGACAGGGTGGAATGGCTACACCTTC; CDR3: CASSQGTGWNGYTF; length: 14; V: TRBV3-1; size: once; J: TRBJ1-2; D: TRBD1
DNA: TGCAGTGCTAGAGATAAGGGGACAGACTCCTACAATGAGCAGTTCTTC; CDR3: CSARDKGTDSYNEQFF; length: 16; V: TRBV20-1; size: NA; J: TRBJ2-1; D: TRBD1
DNA: TGCAGTGCCAAATCCTGGGACCTCACCGGGGAGCTGTTTTTT; CDR3: CSAKSWDLTGELFF; length: 14; V: TRBV20-1; size: few; J: TRBJ2-2; D: NA
DNA: TGTGCCAGCAGTCCGACTATTCTTCGCCTAAATGAGCAGTTCTTC; CDR3: CASSPTILRLNEQFF; length: 15; V: TRBV5-5; size: NA; J: TRBJ2-1; D: NA
DNA: TGTGCCAGCAGCTTGGGGGGGCTCCCCGGGGAGCTGTTTTTT; CDR3: CASSLGGLPGELFF; length: 14; V: TRBV5-4; size: few; J: TRBJ2-2; D: NA
DNA: TGCAGCGTTGTAGGGCCAGGGAGCAATCAGCCCCAGCATTTT; CDR3: CSVVGPGSNQPQHF; length: 14; V: TRBV29-1; size: few; J: TRBJ1-5; D: NA
DNA: TGTGCCACCAGAGCGGGAAACACCGGGGAGCTGTTTTTT; CDR3: CATRAGNTGELFF; length: 13; V: TRBV24-1; size: NA; J: TRBJ2-2; D: TRBD2
DNA: TGTGCCAGCAGTGAGAGCGGGACACCCTCCTACGAGCAGTACTTC; CDR3: CASSESGTPSYEQYF; length: 15; V: TRBV12-3/TRBV12-4; size: few; J: TRBJ2-7; D: NA
DNA: TGCAGCGCCCAAGGACCGACGAATGAAAAACTGTTTTTT; CDR3: CSAQGPTNEKLFF; length: 13; V: TRBV29-1; size: few; J: TRBJ1-4; D: NA
DNA: TGTGCCAGCAGCTCTCCCGGGACAGGTACCCGCTACGAGCAGTACTTC; CDR3: CASSSPGTGTRYEQYF; length: 16; V: TRBV5-6; size: NA; J: TRBJ2-7; D: TRBD1
DNA: TGTGCCAGCAGCCCCCCCCAGTGGGCCGGGGAGCTGTTTTTT; CDR3: CASSPPQWAGELFF; length: 14; V: TRBV12-3/TRBV12-4; size: NA; J: TRBJ2-2; D: NA
DNA: TGTGCCAGCAGTGCAGGACAGTTTTTTGCAGATACGCAGTATTTT; CDR3: CASSAGQFFADTQYF; length: 15; V: TRBV2; size: few; J: TRBJ2-3; D: NA
DNA: TGTGCCAGCAGTTCCACTGGGGACAGTGGGGGTGATCAGCCCCAGCATTTT; CDR3: CASSSTGDSGGDQPQHF; length: 17; V: TRBV12-3/TRBV12-4; size: NA; J: TRBJ1-5; D: TRBD1
DNA: TGTGCCAGCAGCTACAGGGTAACCGGGGAGCTGTTTTTT; CDR3: CASSYRVTGELFF; length: 13; V: TRBV7-2; size: few; J: TRBJ2-2; D: NA
DNA: TGTGCCAGCAGCTTGACAGGGGAACGGAGCACAGATACGCAGTATTTT; CDR3: CASSLTGERSTDTQYF; length: 16; V: TRBV5-6; size: many; J: TRBJ2-3; D: TRBD1
DNA: TGTGCCAGCAGCCCTGGCTGGGGACGCGAAGAGACCCAGTACTTC; CDR3: CASSPGWGREETQYF; length: 15; V: TRBV14; size: NA; J: TRBJ2-5; D: NA
DNA: TGTGCCAGCAGTGTTTGGAGCGGCACTGAAGCTTTCTTT; CDR3: CASSVWSGTEAFF; length: 13; V: TRBV25-1; size: NA; J: TRBJ1-1; D: NA
DNA: TGCGCCAGCAGCTTGGACACAGGGCTTAGCACTGAAGCTTTCTTT; CDR3: CASSLDTGLSTEAFF; length: 15; V: TRBV5-1; size: few; J: TRBJ1-1; D: NA
DNA: TGTGCCAGCTACCTAGCGGATCCATCCTACGAGCAGTACTTC; CDR3: CASYLADPSYEQYF; length: 14; V: TRBV6-2/TRBV6-3; size: NA; J: TRBJ2-7; D: TRBD2
DNA: TGTGCCATCCTAGCGGAGAACAACTACAATGAGCAGTTCTTC; CDR3: CAILAENNYNEQFF; length: 14; V: TRBV10-3; size: NA; J: TRBJ2-1; D: TRBD2
DNA: TGTGCCAGCAGTTTTCTGGGGTCAGATACGCAGTATTTT; CDR3: CASSFLGSDTQYF; length: 13; V: TRBV12-3/TRBV12-4; size: few; J: TRBJ2-3; D: NA
DNA: TGTGCCAGCAGCGTAGAGAGGGAGACCCAGTACTTC; CDR3: CASSVERETQYF; length: 12; V: TRBV9; size: few; J: TRBJ2-5; D: NA
DNA: TGTGCCAGCAGCCGCGGGGCGGGAGTGTACAATGAGCAGTTCTTC; CDR3: CASSRGAGVYNEQFF; length: 15; V: TRBV7-4; size: few; J: TRBJ2-1; D: TRBD2
DNA: TGTGCCAGCAGACTCCAGGGAGGGGACTATGGCTACACCTTC; CDR3: CASRLQGGDYGYTF; length: 14; V: TRBV12-3/TRBV12-4; size: NA; J: TRBJ1-2; D: NA
DNA: TGTGCCTGGAGTGCCTCTCCCGGGAGTGGTTTCTTT; CDR3: CAWSASPGSGFF; length: 12; V: TRBV30; size: NA; J: TRBJ1-1; D: NA
DNA: TGTGCCAGCAGCTTGGTTTTTACTTCTGGCACAGATACGCAGTATTTT; CDR3: CASSLVFTSGTDTQYF; length: 16; V: TRBV5-8; size: few; J: TRBJ2-3; D: NA
DNA: TGTGCCAGCAGCGCGTGGGACAGGGCCGGCAATCAGCCCCAGCATTTT; CDR3: CASSAWDRAGNQPQHF; length: 16; V: TRBV7-2; size: few; J: TRBJ1-5; D: TRBD1
DNA: TGTGCCAGCAGCTTCGATCGGGAGCGGGGGATCAGGTGGGCAGATACGCAGTATTTT; CDR3: CASSFDRERGIRWADTQYF; length: 19; V: TRBV13; size: NA; J: TRBJ2-3; D: TRBD2
DNA: TGTGCCAGCAGCCCACGGACAGGGGGCTTGTTCTATGGCTACACCTTC; CDR3: CASSPRTGGLFYGYTF; length: 16; V: TRBV9; size: few; J: TRBJ1-2; D: TRBD1
DNA: TGTGCCAGCAGTTTAGCGGGGGTCTTCTCCTACGAGCAGTACTTC; CDR3: CASSLAGVFSYEQYF; length: 15; V: TRBV12-3/TRBV12-4; size: NA; J: TRBJ2-7; D: NA
DNA: TGTGCCAGCAGTTACTGGGCTAGCGGGGGGGCTTGGGAGCAGTACTTC; CDR3: CASSYWASGGAWEQYF; length: 16; V: TRBV6-5; size: NA; J: TRBJ2-7; D: TRBD2